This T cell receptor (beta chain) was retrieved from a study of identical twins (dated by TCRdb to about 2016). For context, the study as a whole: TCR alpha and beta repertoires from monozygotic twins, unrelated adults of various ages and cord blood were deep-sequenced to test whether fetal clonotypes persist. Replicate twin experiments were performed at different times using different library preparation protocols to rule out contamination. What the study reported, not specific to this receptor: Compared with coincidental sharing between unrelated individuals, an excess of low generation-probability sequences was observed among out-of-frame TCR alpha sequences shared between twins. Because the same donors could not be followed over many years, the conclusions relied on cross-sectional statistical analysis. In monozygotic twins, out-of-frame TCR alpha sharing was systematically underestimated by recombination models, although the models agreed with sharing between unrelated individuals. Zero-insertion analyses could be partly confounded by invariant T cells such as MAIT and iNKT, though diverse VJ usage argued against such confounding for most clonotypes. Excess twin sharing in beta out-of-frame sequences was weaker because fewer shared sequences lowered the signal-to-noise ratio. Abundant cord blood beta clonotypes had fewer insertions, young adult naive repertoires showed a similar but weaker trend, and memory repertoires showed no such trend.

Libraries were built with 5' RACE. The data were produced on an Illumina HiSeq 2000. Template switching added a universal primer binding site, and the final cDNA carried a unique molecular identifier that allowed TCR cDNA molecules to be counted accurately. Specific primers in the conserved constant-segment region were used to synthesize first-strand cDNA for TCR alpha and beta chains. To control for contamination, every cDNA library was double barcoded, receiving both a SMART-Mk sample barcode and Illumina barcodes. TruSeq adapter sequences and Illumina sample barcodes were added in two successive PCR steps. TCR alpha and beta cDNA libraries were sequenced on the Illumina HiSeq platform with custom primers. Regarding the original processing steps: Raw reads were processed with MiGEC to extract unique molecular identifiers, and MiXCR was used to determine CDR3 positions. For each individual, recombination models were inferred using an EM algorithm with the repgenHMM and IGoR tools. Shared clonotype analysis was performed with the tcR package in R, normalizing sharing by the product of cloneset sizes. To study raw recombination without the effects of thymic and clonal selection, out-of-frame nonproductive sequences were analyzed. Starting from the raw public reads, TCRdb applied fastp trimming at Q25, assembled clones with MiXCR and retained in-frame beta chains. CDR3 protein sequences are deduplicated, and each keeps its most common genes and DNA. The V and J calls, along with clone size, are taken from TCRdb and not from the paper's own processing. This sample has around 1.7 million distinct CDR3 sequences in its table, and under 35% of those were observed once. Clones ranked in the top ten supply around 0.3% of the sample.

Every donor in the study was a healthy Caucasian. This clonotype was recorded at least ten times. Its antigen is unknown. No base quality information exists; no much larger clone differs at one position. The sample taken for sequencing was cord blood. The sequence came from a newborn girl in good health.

The nucleotide sequence reads as follows: TGTGCCAGCAGTCTCCGGACAGGGAGGAACACTGAAGCTTTCTTT. This yields the protein CASSLRTGRNTEAFF. The receptor chain draws on TRBV6-5 and TRBJ1-1; 8 central bases correspond to TRBD1. CDR1 MNHEY and CDR2 SVGAGI were looked up in the germline V gene. The CDR3 goes from the cysteine to the phenylalanine over 15 residues. Solely the CDR3 DNA is kept, with 45 bases framed from the first base. Germline trimming: 5 bases from V, 1 base from J; junction bases outside gene matches: 6.